This entry lists 9 T cell receptor beta chains sequenced from one sample in a study of cytomegalovirus exposure and HLA in healthy donors. This PCR relied on a set of 60 Vbeta primers and 13 Jbeta primers. Clones were sequenced by immunoSEQ multiplex PCR, and TCRdb holds only the in-frame ones, with some missing. This sample yields 150,000 to 160,000 clones, of which approximately 82% are seen a single time; under 8% belongs to the top ten. The sample comprised PBMCs. The source of these receptors is a woman in her forties or fifties in good health and CMV-seropositive.

V and J are TRBV15 and TRBJ1-5, with TRBD1 identical over 8 bases. CDR3 length equals 16 residues. V trimming: 0 bases; J trimming: 4 bases; junction bases outside the gene matches: 5. Germline V gene data show CDR1 as LNHNV and CDR2 as YYDKDF (reference sequence). The CDR3 protein is CATSRELRQGNQPQHF. Here the CDR3 DNA reads TGTGCCACCAGCAGAGAACTACGACAGGGGAATCAGCCCCAGCATTTT.

This clone was counted a single time. This chain joins TRBV7-9 and TRBJ1-4, with a tentative D call TRBD1 (6 bases). Per germline, CDR1 SEHNR and CDR2 FQNEAQ (reference sequence). CDR3 length: 17 amino acids. V was trimmed by 5 bases and J by 2 bases, leaving 18 bases between them. In DNA, the CDR3 is TGTGCCAGCAGCCCGTCGCAGGGGTTATCGACTAATGAAAAACTGTTTTTT. Translating gives CASSPSQGLSTNEKLFF.

This clone has only a few counts. This chain uses TRBV4-1 with TRBJ1-5, with D perhaps TRBD1 (5 bases). V shed 0 bases and J shed 6 bases, with 12 bases lying between them. The CDR3 runs to 15 residues. Germline V gene lookup returns CDR1 MGHRA and CDR2 YSYEKL. The CDR3 loop reads CASSQDQGRGQPQHF. Written as DNA, the CDR3 is TGCGCCAGCAGCCAAGATCAAGGAAGGGGTCAGCCCCAGCATTTT.

This chain links TRBV6-5 with TRBJ2-7; perhaps TRBD1 as D (6 bases). Trimming took 9 bases from V and 1 from J, leaving 7 bases between them. There are 11 residues in the CDR3. Germline V gene lookup returns CDR1 MNHEY and CDR2 SVGAGI. The CDR3 DNA is TGTGCCAGTACAGGGTCCTACGAGCAGTACTTC. Translating it yields CASTGSYEQYF.

J is TRBJ1-1 and V is TRBV5-4; D is perhaps TRBD1 (5 bases). The germline CDR1 and CDR2 sequences are SGHNT and YYREEE (reference sequence). Trimming stripped 3 bases from V and 0 bases from J, with 15 bases between. This CDR3 spans 16 amino acids. CDR3 in amino acids: CASSSAGRIMNTEAFF. The CDR3 region has the DNA TGTGCCAGCAGCTCCGCGGGACGGATCATGAACACTGAAGCTTTCTTT.

V is TRBV6-6 and J is TRBJ2-3; a weak D match, TRBD2 (7 bases). V was trimmed by 11 bases and J by 5 bases, leaving 17 bases between them. This CDR3 has 13 residues. In germline, CDR1 is MNHNY, CDR2 SVGAGI (reference sequence). DNA of the CDR3: TGTGCCGCCTTTGGGGGGGCGATAGATACGCAGTATTTT. It translates to CAAFGGAIDTQYF.

The chain recombines TRBV19 with TRBJ2-3; 8 nucleotides match TRBD2. The CDR3 is 15 residues long. J gave up 4 bases and V 7 bases, and 10 bases lay outside the gene matches. The germline CDR1 and CDR2 sequences are LNHDA and SQIVND (reference sequence). The CDR3 reads CASNTGFGGADTQYF. In nucleotides, the CDR3 is TGTGCCAGTAATACAGGGTTCGGGGGGGCAGATACGCAGTATTTT.

This chain joins TRBV28 and TRBJ1-1, with D maybe TRBD1 (6 bases). The CDR3 totals 14 residues. V lost 5 bases and J lost 5, with 15 bases in between. From germline, CDR1 is MDHEN and CDR2 SYDVKM. DNA for the CDR3: TGTGCCAGCAGTAGGACAGACGGGGGGACTGAAGCTTTCTTT. Encoded protein: CASSRTDGGTEAFF.

This clone appeared once. The CDR3 nucleotides read TGTGCCAGCAGCCTAGACAGTACAGGGAACTATGGCTACACCTTC. Residues: CASSLDSTGNYGYTF. The gene calls are TRBV4-2 and TRBJ1-2, with a possible D match to TRBD1 (6 bases). Germline V gene sequence: CDR1 LGHNA, CDR2 YNFKEQ. The CDR3 sequence is 15 residues long. V lost 4 bases, J lost 2 bases, and 14 bases lay in between.